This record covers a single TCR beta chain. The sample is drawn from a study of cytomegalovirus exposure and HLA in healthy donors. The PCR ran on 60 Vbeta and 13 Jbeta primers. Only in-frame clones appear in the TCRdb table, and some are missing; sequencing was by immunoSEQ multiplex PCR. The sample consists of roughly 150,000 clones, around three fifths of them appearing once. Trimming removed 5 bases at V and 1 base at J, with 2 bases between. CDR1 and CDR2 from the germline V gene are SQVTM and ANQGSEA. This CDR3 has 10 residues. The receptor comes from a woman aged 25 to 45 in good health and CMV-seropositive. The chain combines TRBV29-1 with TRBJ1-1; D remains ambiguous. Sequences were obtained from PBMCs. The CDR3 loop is CSVRNTEAFF. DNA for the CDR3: TGCAGCGTTCGGAACACTGAAGCTTTCTTT. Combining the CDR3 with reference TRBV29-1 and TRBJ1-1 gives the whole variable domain SAVISQKPSRDICQRGTSLTIQCQVDSQVTMMFWYRQQPGQSLTLIATANQGSEATYESGFVIDKFPISRPNLTFSTLTVSNMSPEDSSIYLCSVRNTEAFFGQGTRLTVV.